This T cell receptor (beta chain) comes out of a study of blood T cells in healthy people across ages. The length of the CDR3 is 16 residues. Germline loops: CDR1 SGHRS, CDR2 YFSETQ. The V end lost 3 bases, the J end lost 4 bases, and 19 bases lay between the germline ends. A second PCR of about 7 to 12 cycles used a sample-barcoded 5' primer and a J-beta primer mix. Each TCR beta cDNA got a 12-nucleotide random molecular identifier. TCRdb processed the 5' RACE reads anew with MiXCR; each CDR3 protein has one entry. The repertoire holds over 1,500,000 distinct CDR3 sequences, with approximately 50% as singletons. Turning to this clonotype: Its antigen remains unknown.

Study-wide results and limits: With unsorted PBMCs, a conclusive comparison of naive versus antigen-experienced cells was not possible. Strong correlation existed between TCR beta diversity and naive T cell percentage. Aged donors had fewer naive CD4+ cells and lower diversity than long-lived donors.

Sequenced sample: blood. This sequence was found in a woman aged 40-49 years in good health. This rearrangement joins TRBV5-1 to TRBJ1-1, with no clear D. DNA for the CDR3: TGCGCCAGCAGCTCCCCTCGGTCTGGGGTGCGCACTGAAGCTTTCTTT. It yields the protein CASSSPRSGVRTEAFF.